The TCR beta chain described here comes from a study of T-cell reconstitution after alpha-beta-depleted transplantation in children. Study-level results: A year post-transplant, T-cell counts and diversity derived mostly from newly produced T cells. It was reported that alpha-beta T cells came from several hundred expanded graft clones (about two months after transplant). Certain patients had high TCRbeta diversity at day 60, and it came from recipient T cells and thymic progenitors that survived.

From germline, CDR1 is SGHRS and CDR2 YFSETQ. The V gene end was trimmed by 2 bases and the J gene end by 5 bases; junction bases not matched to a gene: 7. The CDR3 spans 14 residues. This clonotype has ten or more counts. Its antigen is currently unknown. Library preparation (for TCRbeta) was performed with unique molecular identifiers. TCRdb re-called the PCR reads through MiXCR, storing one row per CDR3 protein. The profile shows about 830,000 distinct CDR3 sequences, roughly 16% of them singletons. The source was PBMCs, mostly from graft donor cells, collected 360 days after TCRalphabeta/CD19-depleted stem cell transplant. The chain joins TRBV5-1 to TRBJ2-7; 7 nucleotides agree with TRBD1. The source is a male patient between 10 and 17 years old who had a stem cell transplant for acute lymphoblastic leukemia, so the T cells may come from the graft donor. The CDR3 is CASSFRQGNDEQYF. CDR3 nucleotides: TGCGCCAGCAGCTTCAGACAGGGTAACGACGAGCAGTACTTC.